This T cell receptor (beta chain) appears in the sequencing data of a study of blood T cell repertoires in COVID-19. Study information: The cDNA or gDNA used as material had been derived from T cells, B-cell-depleted T cells, or PBMCs.

Allocation to cohorts depended on clinical history reported by the participants. Within 2 weeks before study entry, exposed participants met a COVID-19 case. This clone was counted only a few times. Per the authors' pipeline: Nucleated cell number was recorded as an estimate derived from reference gene primer amplification. The protocol was immunoSEQ multiplex PCR, while the TCRdb copy is restricted to in-frame clones and leaves out a portion. V, J and clone size are taken as reported in that table, and D and trimming were inferred from the DNA itself. Here the sample spans 200,000 to 250,000 clones, about nine tenths being singletons. Germline loops: CDR1 MDHEN, CDR2 SYDVKM. The CDR3 is made up of 13 amino acids. Trimming took off 6 bases at V and 1 base at J, with 7 bases between the two ends.

This receptor was taken from a middle-aged man who had been exposed to COVID-19. The sample taken for sequencing was PBMCs or T cells enriched from blood (not recorded which). The chain combines TRBV28 with TRBJ2-1; possibly TRBD2 for D (5 bases). CDR3 protein: CASRGRSYNEQFF. The CDR3 region has the DNA TGTGCCAGCAGAGGGAGATCCTACAATGAGCAGTTCTTC.